Detailed here is one T cell receptor beta chain. Antigen specificity is unknown. What was sequenced were expressed TCRB transcripts, since all of the isolated RNA had been reverse transcribed. The method was immunoSEQ multiplex PCR; TCRdb's version includes in-frame clones alone and lacks a portion of them. The sample lists some 330,000 clones; more than 9.5% were seen once. Trimming pared 2 bases from V and 1 base from J, leaving 11 bases between. Germline V gene data show CDR1 as MDHEN and CDR2 as SYDVKM. The CDR3 runs to 15 residues. The sample comes from a study of beta chain features in type 1 diabetes. Study in general: Patients shared similar age, gender and cell yields with healthy donors.

Overall study findings and caveats: Cells carrying high TCR expression could end up over-represented when cDNA is sequenced.

The source material was naive CD4+ T cells from blood. This clonotype originated in a woman in her 30s in good health. The V call is TRBV28, the J call TRBJ2-5, with D possibly matching TRBD1 (5 bases). The CDR3 bases are TGTGCCAGCAGTTTACCGGAGACAGTCCAAGAGACCCAGTACTTC. It codes for CASSLPETVQETQYF.